The 8 T cell receptor beta chains listed next were all sequenced from one sample in a study of shared clonotypes between healthy human individuals. Naive CD8 cells, CD45RO-negative and positively selected for CCR7, excluded terminally differentiated effector memory CD45RA+ cells. Profiled with immunoSEQ multiplex PCR; TCRdb holds only in-frame clones, not every one. There are 1.5 million to 2.5 million clones in the sample; approximately 94% occur only once, and more than 0.95% lies in the top ten. The sample was naive CD8+ T cells sorted from blood. The receptors were sampled from a young man in good health.

V is TRBV5-5 and J is TRBJ1-5, with D possibly being TRBD1 (6 bases). The CDR3 is made up of 14 amino acids. Germline V lookup: CDR1 SGHKS, CDR2 YYEKEE (reference sequence). V was clipped by 1 base and J by 11 bases, with 16 bases between them. DNA of the CDR3: TGTGCCAGCAGCTTGACAGGGCTCTTGGAGGCCCAGCATTTT. Protein product: CASSLTGLLEAQHF.

This clone has just one count. The J gene is TRBJ2-7, the V gene TRBV6-1; D remains unclear. The CDR3 sequence is 13 residues long. V was trimmed by 7 bases and J by 1 base, leaving 11 bases between them. Germline assignment: CDR1 MNHNS and CDR2 SASEGT. The CDR3: CASKRGESYEQYF. The DNA of the CDR3 is TGTGCCAGCAAGAGAGGAGAATCCTACGAGCAGTACTTC.

The chain links TRBV4-1 to TRBJ2-1; D may be TRBD2 (6 bases). Germline assignment: CDR1 MGHRA and CDR2 YSYEKL. The CDR3 contains 14 residues. Trimming removed 5 bases from V and 8 bases from J, with 16 bases in between. The CDR3 is CASSSRGSGYEQFF. The CDR3 DNA follows: TGCGCCAGCAGCTCTCGCGGTAGCGGATATGAGCAGTTCTTC.

CDR3 sequence: CASNPPDNSPLHF. CDR3 bases: TGTGCCAGCAACCCCCCCGATAATTCACCCCTCCACTTT. The chain links TRBV28 to TRBJ1-6; D is unclear. Trimming left V 7 bases short and J 5 bases short, with 9 bases between. Germline V gene lookup returns CDR1 MDHEN and CDR2 SYDVKM. The CDR3 has 13 residues.

A remark on this clone: Other DNA variants within this sample encode the same CDR3. The rearrangement joins TRBV9 to TRBJ2-2; D may correspond to TRBD1 or TRBD2 (6 bases each). Germline V gives CDR1 SGDLS, CDR2 YYNGEE. Trimming removed 0 bases from V and 4 bases from J, with 10 bases in between. This CDR3 comprises 15 residues. DNA for the CDR3: TGTGCCAGCAGCGTAGAGGGGGGACCCACCGGGGAGCTGTTTTTT. It codes for CASSVEGGPTGELFF. The full variable domain, completed using reference TRBV9 and TRBJ2-2, is DSGVTQTPKHLITATGQRVTLRCSPRSGDLSVYWYQQSLDQGLQFLIQYYNGEERAKGNILERFSAQQFPDLHSELNLSSLELGDSALYFCASSVEGGPTGELFFGEGSRLTVL.

This clone was detected only once. The CDR3 region has the DNA TGTGCCAGCGGGGATTTGGGTGATGAAAAACTGTTTTTT. It codes for CASGDLGDEKLFF. The chain links TRBV7-9 to TRBJ1-4; no firm D call. Germline V gene data show CDR1 as SEHNR and CDR2 as FQNEAQ (reference sequence). The length of the CDR3 is 13 residues. Trimming took off 8 bases at V and 6 bases at J, with 13 bases between the two ends. Using reference TRBV7-9 and TRBJ1-4 for the parts outside the CDR3, the full variable domain is DTGVSQNPRHKITKRGQNVTFRCDPISEHNRLYWYRQTLGQGPEFLTYFQNEAQLEKSRLLSDRFSAERPKGSFSTLEIQRTEQGDSAMYLCASGDLGDEKLFFGSGTQLSVL.

The chain recombines TRBV29-1 with TRBJ1-1, with a weak D call TRBD1 (6 bases). Per the germline V gene, CDR1 is SQVTM and CDR2 is ANQGSEA. V was cut by 3 bases and J by 2 bases, with 16 bases left in between. This CDR3 contains 15 residues. This CDR3 reads CSVDRDKFVNTEAFF. The CDR3 bases are TGCAGCGTTGATCGGGACAAATTTGTAAACACTGAAGCTTTCTTT.

V usage is TRBV4-3 and J usage is TRBJ2-5; unclear D gene. The CDR3 runs 15 residues. Germline loops: CDR1 LGHNA, CDR2 YSLEER. V was pared by 1 base and J by 4 bases, with 13 bases between. The DNA of the CDR3 is TGCGCCAGCAGCCAAGTAATAGGGCTGGGAGAGACCCAGTACTTC. Its translation is CASSQVIGLGETQYF.